This T cell receptor beta chain came from a study of blood T cell repertoires in COVID-19. Overall study context: Samples of COVID-19 (acute and convalescent) were obtained from the United States, Italy and Spain. Sources were T cells, B-cell-depleted T cells, or PBMCs; the material itself was cDNA or gDNA.

Enrolled during active infection, Seattle patients were then followed longitudinally. Sequencing was performed with immunoSEQ multiplex PCR; in TCRdb, only in-frame clones are kept and a portion is missing. The sample includes approximately 210,000 clones, 70% to 90% seen only once; the top ten take 0.95%. Between the trimmed V and J ends, which lost 0 bases and 4 bases, there was a span of 11 bases. The germline V gene encodes CDR1 SGHRS and CDR2 YFSETQ. The CDR3 spans 15 residues. In this sample, this clone turned up a few times. The rearrangement uses TRBV5-1 and TRBJ1-5; TRBD1 might be the D (6 bases). The TCR was taken from a man aged 55 to 69 with COVID-19, enrolled during active disease. Sequencing input: peripheral blood. CDR3 nucleotides: TGCGCCAGCAGCTTGGAGGGGGTATGGAATCAGCCCCAGCATTTT. It is translated as CASSLEGVWNQPQHF.